These T cell receptor beta chains were read from a single sample in a study of molecular identifiers for immune sequencing clone quantification. TCRdb analysed the PCR reads with MiXCR anew, one entry per CDR3 protein. Here the sample spans 300,000 to 400,000 distinct CDR3 sequences, about 21% being singletons. Input material: naive CD8+ T cells from blood, with Jurkat cell RNA spiked in. Receptors were obtained from a human donor in good health. Some libraries in this study had Jurkat cell RNA spiked in. Both conserved end residues are part of each CDR3. A D gene is named only where the DNA matches it firmly.

>TRBD2|TRBV7-9
CASISAASGPGDTQYF
>.|TRBV19
CASSGAPGIDSNQPQHF
>TRBD1|TRBV9
CASSVETGAPYEQYF
>.|TRBV12-3/TRBV12-4
CASSPPSGAEQFF
>.|TRBV4-1
CASSQEGFGTDTQYF
>.|TRBV25-1
CASSESPEYEQYF
>TRBD2|TRBV20-1
CSARGGLAGEDTGELFF
>.|TRBV6-2/TRBV6-3
CASNVPGDSRDQPQHF
>.|TRBV9
CASSVGGGTGELFF
>.|TRBV7-9
CASGGFGGVPTDTQYF
>TRBD1|TRBV7-9
CASSSRTGLEETQYF
>.|TRBV6-5
CASSYSDAGDNYGYTF
>.|TRBV11-2
CASSFSWGTEAFF
>.|TRBV12-3/TRBV12-4
CASSFVTSGNTIYF
>.|TRBV20-1
CSARDLGIAYEQYF
>.|TRBV24-1
CATSERASSTDTQYF
>.|TRBV5-6
CASSFAVNTGELFF
>.|TRBV11-2
CASSLGPGALLWNEQFF
>.|TRBV4-3
CASSQDFGTVNTEAFF
>.|TRBV27
CASSLNWGPSLGGYTF
>TRBD1|TRBV4-3
CASSQGTGPNEKLFF
>TRBD2|TRBV13
CASSSRGAGGLETQYF
>.|TRBV3-1
CASSQDQGGTDYGYTF
>TRBD1|TRBV6-5
CASSLGTGVQPQHF
>.|TRBV7-9
CAISGASYEQYF
>TRBD2|TRBV7-2
CASSLAIISGSLTDTQYF
>TRBD2|TRBV13
CASSLALAEQETQYF
>TRBD1|TRBV9
CASSVDRGFETQYF
>.|TRBV27
CASSLSIRGGELFF
>TRBD1|TRBV6-1
CASSEGTGGFGELFF
>.|TRBV5-6
CAGHRTGNTEAFF
>TRBD1|TRBV7-9
CAGSSPSRDSSYEQYF
>TRBD2|TRBV6-1
CASSPSGRSYEQYF
>.|TRBV4-1
CASSQDDAGLYGYTF
>.|TRBV12-3/TRBV12-4
CASSPLPGQTYLYGYTF
>.|TRBV4-2
CASSQVSGAYQETQYF
>.|TRBV20-1
CSARIVTPYEQYF
>TRBD1|TRBV12-3/TRBV12-4
CASRIDRGLEAFF
>.|TRBV29-1
CSVEAFGGTGELFF
>TRBD2|TRBV11-2
CASSFRGLAGGLSTDTQYF